This T cell receptor (beta chain) was obtained from a study of shared clonotypes between healthy human individuals. About the study: The people who gave samples were two women and three men aged 18 to 49. Each donor's CD8 memory used one plate, CD8 naive two, each CD4 subset three.

Sequencing used immunoSEQ multiplex PCR; TCRdb keeps in-frame clones, though not all of them. The data show 1.5 million to 2.5 million clones, about 95% seen once. V lost 1 base to trimming and J lost 2 bases; unmatched junction nucleotides: 5. The CDR3 loop spans 15 amino acids. Looked up from germline, CDR1 is LGHNA and CDR2 is YSLEER. Terminally differentiated effector memory CD45RA+ cells were excluded by CCR7 positive selection of CD45RO-negative cells. The sequenced sample was naive CD8+ T cells sorted from blood. The rearrangement links TRBV4-3 to TRBJ2-7, with 7 bases that match TRBD2. The sequence was obtained from a man aged 18 to 29 in good health. This chain's CDR3 is CASSQGSAGAYEQYF. The CDR3 coding sequence is TGCGCCAGCAGCCAAGGGTCCGCGGGAGCCTACGAGCAGTACTTC.